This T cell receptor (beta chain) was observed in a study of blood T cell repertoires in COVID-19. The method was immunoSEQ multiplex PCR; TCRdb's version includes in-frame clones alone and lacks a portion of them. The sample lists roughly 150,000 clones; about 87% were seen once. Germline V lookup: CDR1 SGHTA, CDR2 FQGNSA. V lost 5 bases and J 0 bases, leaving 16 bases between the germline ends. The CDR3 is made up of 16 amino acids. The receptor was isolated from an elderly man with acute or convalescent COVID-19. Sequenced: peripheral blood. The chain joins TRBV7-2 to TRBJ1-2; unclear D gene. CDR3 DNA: TGTGCCAGCAGCCAGGACTTAAATGGAGCTAACTATGGCTACACCTTC. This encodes CASSQDLNGANYGYTF.